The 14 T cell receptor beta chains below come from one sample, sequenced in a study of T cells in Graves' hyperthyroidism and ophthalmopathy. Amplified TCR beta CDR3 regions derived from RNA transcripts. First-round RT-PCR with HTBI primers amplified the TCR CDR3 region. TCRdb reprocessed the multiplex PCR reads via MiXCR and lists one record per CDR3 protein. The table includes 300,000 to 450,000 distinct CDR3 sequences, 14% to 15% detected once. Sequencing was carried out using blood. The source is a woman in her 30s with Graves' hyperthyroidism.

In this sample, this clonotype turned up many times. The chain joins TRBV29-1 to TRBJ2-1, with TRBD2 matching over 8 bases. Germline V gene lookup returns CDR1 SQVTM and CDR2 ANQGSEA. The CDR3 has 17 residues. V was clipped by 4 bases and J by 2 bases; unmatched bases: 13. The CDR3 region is CSVAQLVIAGPYNEQFF. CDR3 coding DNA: TGCAGCGTTGCCCAATTAGTGATAGCGGGACCCTACAATGAGCAGTTCTTC.

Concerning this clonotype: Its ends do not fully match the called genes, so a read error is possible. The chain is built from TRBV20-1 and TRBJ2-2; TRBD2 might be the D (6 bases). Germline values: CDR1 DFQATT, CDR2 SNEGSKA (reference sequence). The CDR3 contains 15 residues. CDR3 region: CSAIVASLATGELSF. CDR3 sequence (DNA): TGCAGTGCTATCGTAGCGTCTCTGGCGACGGGGGAGCTGTCTTTT.

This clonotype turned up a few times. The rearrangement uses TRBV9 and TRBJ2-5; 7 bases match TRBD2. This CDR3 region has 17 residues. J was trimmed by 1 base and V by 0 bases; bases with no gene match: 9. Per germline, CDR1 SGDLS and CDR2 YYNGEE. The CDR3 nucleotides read TGTGCCAGCAGCGTAGGGGGGGTAGCGGGTCCCCAAGAGACCCAGTACTTC. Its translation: CASSVGGVAGPQETQYF.

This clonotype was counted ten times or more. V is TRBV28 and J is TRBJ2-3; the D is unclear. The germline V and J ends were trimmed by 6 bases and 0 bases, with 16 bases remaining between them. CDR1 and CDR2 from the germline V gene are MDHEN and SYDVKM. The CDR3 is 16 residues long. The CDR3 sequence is CASSSIPKTSTDTQYF. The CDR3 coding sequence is TGTGCCAGCAGCTCTATCCCAAAGACTAGCACAGATACGCAGTATTTT.

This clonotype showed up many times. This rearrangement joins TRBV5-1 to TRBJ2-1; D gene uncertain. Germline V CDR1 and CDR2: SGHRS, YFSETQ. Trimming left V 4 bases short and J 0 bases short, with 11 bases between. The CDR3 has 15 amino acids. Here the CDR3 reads CASSPGPSSYNEQFF. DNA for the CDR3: TGCGCCAGCAGCCCTGGACCGAGCTCCTACAATGAGCAGTTCTTC.

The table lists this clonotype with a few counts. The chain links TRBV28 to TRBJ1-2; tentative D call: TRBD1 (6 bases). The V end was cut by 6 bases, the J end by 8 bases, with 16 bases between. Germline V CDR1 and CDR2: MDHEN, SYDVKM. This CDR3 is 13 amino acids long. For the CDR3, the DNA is TGTGCCAGCAGGCTACAGGGATATAAGGGCTACACCTTC. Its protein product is CASRLQGYKGYTF.

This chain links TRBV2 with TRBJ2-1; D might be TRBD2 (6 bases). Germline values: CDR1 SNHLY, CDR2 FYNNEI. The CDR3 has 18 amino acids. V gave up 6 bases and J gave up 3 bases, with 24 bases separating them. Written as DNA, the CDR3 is TGTGCCAGCAGGACAGCAGGCGGAGGACTACCCTACTACAATGAGCAGTTCTTC. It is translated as CASRTAGGGLPYYNEQFF.

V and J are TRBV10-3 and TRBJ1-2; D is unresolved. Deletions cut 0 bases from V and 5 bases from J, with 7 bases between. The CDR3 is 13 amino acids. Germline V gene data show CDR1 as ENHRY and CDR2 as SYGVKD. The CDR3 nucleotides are TGTGCCATCAGTGAGTCACCAGATTATGGCTACACCTTC. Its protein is CAISESPDYGYTF.

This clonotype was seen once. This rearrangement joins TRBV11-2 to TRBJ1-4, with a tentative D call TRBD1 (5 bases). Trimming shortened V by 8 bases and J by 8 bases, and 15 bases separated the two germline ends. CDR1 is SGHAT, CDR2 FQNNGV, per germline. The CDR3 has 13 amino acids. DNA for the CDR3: TGTGCCAGCGGCCAGGGCGGAGGAGAAAAACTGTTTTTT. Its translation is CASGQGGGEKLFF.

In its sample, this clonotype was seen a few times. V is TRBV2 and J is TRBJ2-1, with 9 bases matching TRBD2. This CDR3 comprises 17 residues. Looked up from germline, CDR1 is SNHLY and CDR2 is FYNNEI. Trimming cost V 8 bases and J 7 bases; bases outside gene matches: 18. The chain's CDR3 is CASYLGTSRALGNEQFF. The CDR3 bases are TGTGCCAGCTACTTAGGGACTAGCCGGGCTCTAGGGAATGAGCAGTTCTTC.

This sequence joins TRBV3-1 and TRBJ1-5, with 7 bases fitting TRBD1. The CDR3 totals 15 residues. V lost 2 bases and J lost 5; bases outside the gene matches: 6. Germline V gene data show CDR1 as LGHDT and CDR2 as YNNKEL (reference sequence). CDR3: CASSQFLGGDQPQHF. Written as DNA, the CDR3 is TGTGCCAGCAGCCAATTCTTAGGGGGCGATCAGCCCCAGCATTTT. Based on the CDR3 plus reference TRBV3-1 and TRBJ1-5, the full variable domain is DTAVSQTPKYLVTQMGNDKSIKCEQNLGHDTMYWYKQDSKKFLKIMFSYNNKELIINETVPNRFSPKSPDKAHLNLHINSLELGDSAVYFCASSQFLGGDQPQHFGDGTRLSIL.

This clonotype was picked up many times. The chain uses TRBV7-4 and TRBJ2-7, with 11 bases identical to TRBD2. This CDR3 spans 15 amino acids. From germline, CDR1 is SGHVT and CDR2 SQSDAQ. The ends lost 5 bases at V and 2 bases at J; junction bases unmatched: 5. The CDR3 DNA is TGTGCCAGCAGCCAGGGACTAGCGGAACCCTACGAGCAGTACTTC. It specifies CASSQGLAEPYEQYF.

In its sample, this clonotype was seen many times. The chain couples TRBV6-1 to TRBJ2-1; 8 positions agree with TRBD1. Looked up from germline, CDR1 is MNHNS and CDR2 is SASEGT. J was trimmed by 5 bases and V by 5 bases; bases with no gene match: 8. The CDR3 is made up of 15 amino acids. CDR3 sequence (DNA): TGTGCCAGCAGTACCGACAGGGGATTAAACAATGAGCAGTTCTTC. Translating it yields CASSTDRGLNNEQFF.

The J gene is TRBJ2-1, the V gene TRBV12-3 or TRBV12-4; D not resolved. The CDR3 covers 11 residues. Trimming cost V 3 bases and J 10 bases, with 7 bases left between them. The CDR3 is CASSFFREQFF. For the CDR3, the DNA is TGTGCCAGCAGTTTTTTTAGGGAGCAGTTCTTC.